This TCR beta chain stems from a study of CD8 T cells in Susac syndrome. The CDR3 covers 12 residues. Germline-derived CDR1 and CDR2 are GTSNPN and SVGIG (reference sequence). The V segment lost 3 bases and the J segment 10 bases; nucleotides outside the gene matches: 6. cDNA came from about 0.46 to 1 ug RNA primed by random hexamers. MiXCR, run by TCRdb on the immunoSEQ multiplex PCR reads, gives a single entry per CDR3 protein. The sample carries about 140,000 distinct CDR3 sequences, approximately 95% recorded once. This receptor was identified in a human donor with Susac syndrome. The source material was CD4+ T cells from PBMCs. V and J are TRBV30 and TRBJ2-3, with 8 bases lining up with TRBD1. CDR3 region: CAWSPQGGPQYF. CDR3 nucleotides: TGTGCCTGGAGCCCACAGGGGGGACCGCAGTATTTT.